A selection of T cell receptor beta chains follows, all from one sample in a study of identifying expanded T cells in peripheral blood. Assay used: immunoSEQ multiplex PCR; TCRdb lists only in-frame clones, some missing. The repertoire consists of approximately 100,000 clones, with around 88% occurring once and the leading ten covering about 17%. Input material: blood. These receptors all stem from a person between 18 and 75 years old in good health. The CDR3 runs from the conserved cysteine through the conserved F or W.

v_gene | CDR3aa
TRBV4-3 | CASSQGPPTTYNEQFF
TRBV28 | CASSPRTSGGRRRAYEQYF
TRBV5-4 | CASSRYRDEQYF
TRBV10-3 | CAISGGGPLIYEQYF
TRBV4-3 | CASSQDPTSGGFYEQYF
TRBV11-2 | CASSSPRTSGRNNEQFF
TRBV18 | CASSTGDYGYTF
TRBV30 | CAWSRGLLGNTIYF
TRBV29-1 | CSVQGGSGRQVF
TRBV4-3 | CASSQGLSSYEQYF
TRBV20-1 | CSAGTVYGYTF
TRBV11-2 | CASSLITPGLNTGELFF
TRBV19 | CASTPVGSFTEAFF
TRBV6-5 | CASSSDLTDTQYF
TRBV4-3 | CASSHLGTGGAGYTF
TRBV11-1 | CASSLRAWGDTQYF
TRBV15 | CATCVRGRGTNEKLFF
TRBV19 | CASSIFFARATLGNYGYTF
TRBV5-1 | CASSTLAGGTDTQYF
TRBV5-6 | CASSLAGATDTQYF
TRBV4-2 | CASSLDRHEQYF
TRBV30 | CAWRSLLGHQETQYF
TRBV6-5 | CASSQQLSGANVLTF
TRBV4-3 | CASSHPPEGRGPNNEQFF
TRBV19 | CASHGLGGGAYNEQFF
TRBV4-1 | CASSQLDRRATEAFF
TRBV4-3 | CASSQDRDGYNSPLHF
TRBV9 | CASSVSGGGYNEQFF
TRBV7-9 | CASSFTGGVVADTQYF
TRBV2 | CASSGTGGEQPQHF
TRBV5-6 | CASSLWKQGWQYF
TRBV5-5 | CASSLASGSPLHF
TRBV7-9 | CASSFVTVSAGYTF
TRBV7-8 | CATQTGLGYEQYF
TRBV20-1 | CSASKNYGYTF
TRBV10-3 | CAISVGSVAVTEAFF
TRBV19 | CASSREHSNQPQHF
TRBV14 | CASSQEGRTNSPLHF
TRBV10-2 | CASSRANTEAFF
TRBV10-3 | CAISDTDRGVYEQYF
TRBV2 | CAVALKIRELGYTF
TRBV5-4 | CASRGGSYNEQFF
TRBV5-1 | CASSPESPIGELFF
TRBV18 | CASSPKASGGPNTGELFF